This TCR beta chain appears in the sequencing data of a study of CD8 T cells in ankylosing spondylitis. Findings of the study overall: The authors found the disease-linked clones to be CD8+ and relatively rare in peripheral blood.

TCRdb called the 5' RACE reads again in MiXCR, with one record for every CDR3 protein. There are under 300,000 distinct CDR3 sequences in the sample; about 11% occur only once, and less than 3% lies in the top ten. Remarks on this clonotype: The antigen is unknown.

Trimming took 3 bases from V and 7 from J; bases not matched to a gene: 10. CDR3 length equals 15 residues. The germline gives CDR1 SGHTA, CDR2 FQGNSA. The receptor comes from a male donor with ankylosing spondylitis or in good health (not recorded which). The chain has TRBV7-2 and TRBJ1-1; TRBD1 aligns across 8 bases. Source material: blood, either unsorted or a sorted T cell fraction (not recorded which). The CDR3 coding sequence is TGTGCCAGCAGCTTTGAATCGGGACAGGCCGTTGAAGCTTTCTTT. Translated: CASSFESGQAVEAFF.